The entry below describes one T cell receptor (beta chain). This entry is derived from a study of OX40 agonist ivuxolimab in advanced cancers. Peripheral blood came from all dose cohorts at three timepoints. Measured with immunoSEQ multiplex PCR; TCRdb has only the in-frame clones, and not every one. The sample lists some 28,000 clones, roughly 86% occurring once. The TCR originated in an adult with an advanced solid tumor such as melanoma, head and neck, liver or kidney cancer. Sequencing was performed on CD4+ or CD8+ T cells sorted from blood, taken in a trial of the OX40 agonist ivuxolimab.

CDR3 coding DNA: TGTGCCAGCACCTTGGGACAGGAATTCAATCAGCCCCAGCATTTT. This translates into CASTLGQEFNQPQHF. The gene calls are TRBV2 and TRBJ1-5; 8 nucleotides match TRBD1. The CDR3 loop spans 15 amino acids. Per germline, CDR1 SNHLY and CDR2 FYNNEI. Trimming removed 7 bases from V and 3 bases from J; junction bases left unmatched: 8.